The clone carrying this TCR beta chain was recorded many times. The data were taken from a study of Graves' ophthalmopathy and Graves' hyperthyroidism. Study overall: Upon initial diagnosis and before any treatment, peripheral blood was collected.

RNA transcripts served as template for amplifying TCR beta CDR3 sequences. The authors performed first-round RT-PCR with HTBI primers and then a second-round multiplex PCR. A single record per CDR3 protein comes from TCRdb applying MiXCR to the multiplex PCR reads. The table has approximately 480,000 distinct CDR3 sequences, roughly 14% seen once. Trimming removed 0 bases from V and 2 bases from J; junction bases left unmatched: 7. This CDR3 has 16 amino acids. Germline CDR1 reads SGHRS; CDR2 reads YFSETQ. This clonotype was obtained from a woman under 40 with Graves' ophthalmopathy. Material: blood. The chain uses TRBV5-1 and TRBJ2-7; 8 bases agree with TRBD1. Here the CDR3 reads CASSLDPGGTPYEQYF. The CDR3, as DNA: TGCGCCAGCAGCTTGGATCCAGGGGGCACACCCTACGAGCAGTACTTC.